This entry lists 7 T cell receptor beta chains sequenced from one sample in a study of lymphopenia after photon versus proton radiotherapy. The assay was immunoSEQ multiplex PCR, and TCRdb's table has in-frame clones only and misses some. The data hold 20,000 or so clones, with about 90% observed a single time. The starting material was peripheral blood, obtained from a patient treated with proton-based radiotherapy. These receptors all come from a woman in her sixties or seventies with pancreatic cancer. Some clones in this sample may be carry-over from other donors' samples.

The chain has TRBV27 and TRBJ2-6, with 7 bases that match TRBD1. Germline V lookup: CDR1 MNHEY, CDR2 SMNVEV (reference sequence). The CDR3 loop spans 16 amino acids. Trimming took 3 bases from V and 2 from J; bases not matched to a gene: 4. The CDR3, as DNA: TGTGCCAGCAGTTTGAAGGGGGCGCCTGGGGCCAACGTCCTGACTTTC. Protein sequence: CASSLKGAPGANVLTF.

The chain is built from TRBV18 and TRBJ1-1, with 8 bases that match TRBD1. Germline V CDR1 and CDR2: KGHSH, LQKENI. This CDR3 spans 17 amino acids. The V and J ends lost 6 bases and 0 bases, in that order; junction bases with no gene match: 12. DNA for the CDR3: TGTGCCAGCTCTCCGGGACAGGTAGCTTATATGAACACTGAAGCTTTCTTT. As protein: CASSPGQVAYMNTEAFF.

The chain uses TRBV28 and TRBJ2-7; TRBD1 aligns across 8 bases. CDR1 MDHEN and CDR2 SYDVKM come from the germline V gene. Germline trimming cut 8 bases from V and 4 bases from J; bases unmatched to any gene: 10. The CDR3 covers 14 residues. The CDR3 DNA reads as TGTGCCAGCTTTTCTCAGGGGGCGGGTTACGAGCAGTACTTC. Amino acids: CASFSQGAGYEQYF.

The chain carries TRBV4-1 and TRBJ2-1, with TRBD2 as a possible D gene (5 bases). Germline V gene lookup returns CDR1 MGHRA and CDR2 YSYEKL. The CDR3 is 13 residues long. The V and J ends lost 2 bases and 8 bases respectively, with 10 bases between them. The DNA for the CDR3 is TGCGCCAGCAGCCAACTGGCGGGCGATGAGCAGTTCTTC. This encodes CASSQLAGDEQFF.

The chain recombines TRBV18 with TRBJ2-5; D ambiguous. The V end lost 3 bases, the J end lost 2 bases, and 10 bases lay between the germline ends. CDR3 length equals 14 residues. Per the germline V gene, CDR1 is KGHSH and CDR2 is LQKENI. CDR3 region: CASSPSRLQETQYF. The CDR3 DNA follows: TGTGCCAGCTCACCCTCCAGATTACAAGAGACCCAGTACTTC.

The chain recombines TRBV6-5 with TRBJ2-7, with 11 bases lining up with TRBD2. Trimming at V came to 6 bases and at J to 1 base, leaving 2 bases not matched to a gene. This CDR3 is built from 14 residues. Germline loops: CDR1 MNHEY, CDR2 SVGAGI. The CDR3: CASRGLAGSYEQYF. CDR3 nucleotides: TGTGCCAGCAGAGGACTAGCGGGTTCCTACGAGCAGTACTTC.

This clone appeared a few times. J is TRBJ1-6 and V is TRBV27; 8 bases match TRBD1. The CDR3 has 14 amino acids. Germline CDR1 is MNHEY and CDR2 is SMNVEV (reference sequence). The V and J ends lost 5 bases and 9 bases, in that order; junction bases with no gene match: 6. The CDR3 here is CASSPLTGASPLHF. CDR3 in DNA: TGTGCCAGCAGTCCACTGACAGGGGCTTCACCCCTCCACTTT.